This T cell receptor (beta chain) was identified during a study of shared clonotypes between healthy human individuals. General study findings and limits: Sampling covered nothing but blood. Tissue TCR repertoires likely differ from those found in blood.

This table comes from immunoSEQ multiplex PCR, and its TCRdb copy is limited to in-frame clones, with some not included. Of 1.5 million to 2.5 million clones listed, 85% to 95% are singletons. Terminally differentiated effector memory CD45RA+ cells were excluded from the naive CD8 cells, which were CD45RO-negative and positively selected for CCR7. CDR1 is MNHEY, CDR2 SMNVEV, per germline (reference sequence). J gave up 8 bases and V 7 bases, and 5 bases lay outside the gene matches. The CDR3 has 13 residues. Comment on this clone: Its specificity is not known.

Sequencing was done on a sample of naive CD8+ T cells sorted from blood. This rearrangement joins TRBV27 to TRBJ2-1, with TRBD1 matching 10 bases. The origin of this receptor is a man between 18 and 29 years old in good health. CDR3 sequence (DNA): TGTGCCAGCAAAGGGACAGGGGTGCATGAGCAGTTCTTC. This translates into CASKGTGVHEQFF.